Below, 24 T cell receptor beta chains from the same sample are listed, as sequenced in a study of monozygotic twins with inflammatory bowel disease. From its re-call of the 5' RACE reads, TCRdb lists each CDR3 protein once, without DNA. This listing includes a few hundred thousand distinct CDR3 sequences. Sequenced input: blood. These receptors were obtained from a human donor with ulcerative colitis or Crohn's disease, or a healthy co-twin of an affected twin (not recorded which).

The chain joins TRBV4-2 to TRBJ2-7; the TCRdb call, TRBD2, lacks DNA for checking. The CDR3 consists of 19 residues. CDR1 and CDR2 from the germline V gene are LGHNA and YNFKEQ. CDR3 loop: CASSQWFSGLAGGRYEQYF.

The chain carries TRBV11-2 and TRBJ1-5; TCRdb picks TRBD1, but there is no DNA to check that call. The germline V gene has CDR1 SGHAT and CDR2 FQNNGV. The CDR3 loop spans 15 amino acids. The CDR3 reads CASSRAPGEGQPQHF. Supplemented by reference TRBV11-2 and TRBJ1-5, the full variable domain reads EAGVAQSPRYKIIEKRQSVAFWCNPISGHATLYWYQQILGQGPKLLIQFQNNGVVDDSQLPKDRFSAERLKGVDSTLKIQPAKLEDSAVYLCASSRAPGEGQPQHFGDGTRLSIL.

This sequence joins TRBV29-1 and TRBJ2-7; TCRdb picks TRBD2, but there is no DNA to check that call. The germline V gene encodes CDR1 SQVTM and CDR2 ANQGSEA. This CDR3 is built from 15 residues. The CDR3: CSVSTRDRSSYEQYF.

The gene calls are TRBV12-3 or TRBV12-4 and TRBJ2-7; TCRdb's D call, TRBD1, is unchecked because there is no DNA. The CDR3 runs 14 residues. This CDR3 is CASSLYQGAEEQYF.

The V call is TRBV11-2, the J call TRBJ2-5. Per the germline V gene, CDR1 is SGHAT and CDR2 is FQNNGV. This CDR3 has 15 residues. CDR3: CASSPRRGDQETQYF.

CDR3 in amino acids: CATSRGTSATDTQYF. The V call is TRBV15, the J call TRBJ2-3. This CDR3 region has 15 residues. The germline V gene encodes CDR1 LNHNV and CDR2 YYDKDF (reference sequence).

The chain couples TRBV4-3 to TRBJ2-3; TCRdb indicates TRBD1, and absent DNA this call remains unverified. This CDR3 is built from 16 residues. Germline V gene data show CDR1 as LGHNA and CDR2 as YSLEER. The CDR3 sequence: CASSQPTYYSGDTQYF.

The chain employs TRBV7-2 and TRBJ1-1; the D call from TCRdb, TRBD1, cannot be confirmed without DNA. Per the germline V gene, CDR1 is SGHTA and CDR2 is FQGNSA. The CDR3 totals 15 residues. CDR3 sequence reads: CASSFRVRLNTEAFF.

V usage is TRBV9 and J usage is TRBJ2-5; the TRBD2 assignment by TCRdb is unverifiable without DNA. The germline V gene encodes CDR1 SGDLS and CDR2 YYNGEE. CDR3 length: 17 amino acids. The CDR3: CASSVSYGLAGEETQYF.

The chain joins TRBV4-3 to TRBJ2-2. The CDR3 length is 15 residues. Germline values: CDR1 LGHNA, CDR2 YSLEER. CDR3 loop: CASSQLDGYTGELFF.

V and J are TRBV18 and TRBJ1-2. The CDR3 is 15 amino acids. From germline, CDR1 is KGHSH and CDR2 LQKENI. CDR3 sequence reads: CASSPSTVKGYGYTF.

This rearrangement joins TRBV5-1 to TRBJ2-7. The CDR3 has 13 residues. Germline CDR1 reads SGHRS; CDR2 reads YFSETQ. The chain's CDR3 is CASSSPLISEQYF.

The chain couples TRBV7-2 to TRBJ2-5; TCRdb selects TRBD2, and the lack of DNA leaves this call unchecked. Germline V gene lookup returns CDR1 SGHTA and CDR2 FQGNSA. The CDR3 length is 16 residues. The CDR3 sequence is CASSFLLGGGEETQYF.

This rearrangement joins TRBV4-3 to TRBJ1-1; TCRdb lists TRBD1, though no DNA is available to test this call. This CDR3 has 15 amino acids. Germline CDR1 reads LGHNA; CDR2 reads YSLEER. The CDR3 here is CASSHSGGRSTEAFF.

The rearrangement joins TRBV6-5 to TRBJ1-1. In germline, CDR1 is MNHEY, CDR2 SVGAGI. This CDR3 contains 12 residues. CDR3 sequence: CASSAGRRSAFF.

This rearrangement joins TRBV4-1 to TRBJ1-4. Germline CDR1 reads MGHRA; CDR2 reads YSYEKL. This CDR3 region has 17 residues. CDR3: CASSQGFTLWAEEKLFF.

The chain uses TRBV12-3 or TRBV12-4 and TRBJ2-7; lacking DNA, the TRBD2 call made by TCRdb goes unchecked. CDR3 length: 14 residues. CDR3 sequence: CASTTGLPSYEQYF.

The chain joins TRBV9 to TRBJ2-3; the TCRdb call, TRBD2, lacks DNA for checking. CDR1 and CDR2 (germline): SGDLS, YYNGEE. CDR3 length: 15 residues. CDR3 protein: CASSTLAGSSDTQYF.

The gene calls are TRBV6-5 and TRBJ1-2. CDR3 size: 11 residues. Germline CDR1 and CDR2: MNHEY and SVGAGI. The CDR3: CATSGPYGYTF.

The rearrangement uses TRBV19 and TRBJ2-2. This CDR3 is built from 13 residues. Per germline, CDR1 LNHDA and CDR2 SQIVND (reference sequence). The CDR3 here is CASTKENTGELFF.

The chain employs TRBV29-1 and TRBJ2-3; the TCRdb D gene call, TRBD2, has no DNA to confirm it. Looked up from germline, CDR1 is SQVTM and CDR2 is ANQGSEA. The CDR3 loop spans 16 amino acids. The CDR3 reads CSVDSGGRIGTDTQYF.

The V and J genes are TRBV20-1 and TRBJ1-1. The CDR3 contains 12 residues. Per the germline V gene, CDR1 is DFQATT and CDR2 is SNEGSKA (reference sequence). The CDR3 loop is CSANVGNTEAFF.

The gene calls are TRBV7-2 and TRBJ1-5. Germline V CDR1 and CDR2: SGHTA, FQGNSA. The CDR3 is 13 residues long. CDR3 sequence reads: CASSLKVNQPQHF.

The CDR3 sequence: CAISEEITFQQEYF. J is TRBJ2-3 and V is TRBV10-3; absent DNA, TCRdb's TRBD1 call cannot be checked. This CDR3 comprises 14 residues. Germline lookup yields CDR1 ENHRY and CDR2 SYGVKD.